This T cell receptor beta chain was documented in a study of T cell responses to AZD1222 COVID-19 vaccine. Study outcomes and limitations: Of the AZD1222 recipients, only 5 to 7 were seropositive at baseline. Vaccination with two AZD1222 doses was followed by a rise in Spike-specific TCR breadth and depth. Per reports, nearly half of all spike-specific TCRs target regions that are unmutated in variants.

Germline CDR1 LNHNV, CDR2 YYDKDF (reference sequence). There are 11 residues in the CDR3. The ends were cut back, 6 bases at V and 7 bases at J, with 9 bases in the middle. For this clone: Antigen: not known.

Produced via immunoSEQ multiplex PCR; TCRdb's table is partial and in-frame only. This sample has some 150,000 clones, with 65% to 90% found just once. This rearrangement joins TRBV15 to TRBJ1-1; perhaps TRBD1 as D (6 bases). Material: peripheral blood, obtained 28 days after the second dose of the MenACWY control vaccine. The sequence derives from an adult who received the MenACWY meningococcal vaccine as a control. In DNA form, the CDR3 reads TGTGCCACCAGTGTAGGGGGTGAAGCTTTCTTT. This translates into CATSVGGEAFF.